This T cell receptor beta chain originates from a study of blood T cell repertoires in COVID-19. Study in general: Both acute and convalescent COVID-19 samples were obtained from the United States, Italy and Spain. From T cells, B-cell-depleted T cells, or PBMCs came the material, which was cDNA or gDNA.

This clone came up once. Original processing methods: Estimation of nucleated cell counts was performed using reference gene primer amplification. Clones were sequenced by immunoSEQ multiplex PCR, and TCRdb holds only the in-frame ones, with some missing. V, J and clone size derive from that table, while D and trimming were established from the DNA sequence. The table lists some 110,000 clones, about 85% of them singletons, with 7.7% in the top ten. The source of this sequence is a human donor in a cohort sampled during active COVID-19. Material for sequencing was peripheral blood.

In DNA, the CDR3 is TGTGCCAGCAGCTTCCAGGGCTCCTATAATTCACCCCTCCACTTT. Translated, it gives CASSFQGSYNSPLHF. This chain uses TRBV7-9 with TRBJ1-6; TRBD1 might be the D (5 bases). There are 15 residues in the CDR3. Germline-derived CDR1 and CDR2 are SEHNR and FQNEAQ (reference sequence). V lost 3 bases and J 0 bases, leaving 6 bases between the germline ends.